Below, 21 T cell receptor beta chains from the same sample are listed, as sequenced in a study of blood T cells in healthy people across ages. Primed by a sample-barcoded 5' primer and a J-beta primer mix, a second PCR proceeded for 7 to 11 cycles. TCRdb used MiXCR to reprocess the 5' RACE reads, holding one entry per CDR3 protein. The sample holds approximately 800,000 distinct CDR3 sequences, more than 50% seen once. Source material: blood. Receptors originate from a man aged 35 to 55 in good health.

The genes are TRBV5-1 and TRBJ1-4, with 9 bases lining up with TRBD1. CDR3 length equals 19 residues. The trim removed 4 bases at V and 7 bases at J, leaving 20 bases unmatched. The germline V gene encodes CDR1 SGHRS and CDR2 YFSETQ. CDR3 region: CASSLGQGSSPARGEKLFF. Written as DNA, the CDR3 is TGCGCCAGCAGCCTAGGACAGGGGTCTTCCCCCGCTCGAGGTGAAAAACTGTTTTTT.

This clonotype has only one observation. The V gene is TRBV5-1, the J gene TRBJ1-1, with TRBD1 matching over 9 bases. V was pared by 6 bases and J by 1 base, with 10 bases of the junction left unmatched. CDR1 SGHRS and CDR2 YFSETQ come from the germline V gene. The CDR3 covers 16 residues. The CDR3 DNA reads as TGCGCCAGCAAGGTGTCCACAGGGGGCGGGAACACTGAAGCTTTCTTT. Translating gives CASKVSTGGGNTEAFF.

In its sample, this clonotype was seen a few times. J is TRBJ2-5 and V is TRBV20-1, with TRBD1 matching 8 bases. Germline CDR1 reads DFQATT; CDR2 reads SNEGSKA (reference sequence). This CDR3 is built from 14 residues. Trimming removed 6 bases from V and 2 bases from J; junction bases left unmatched: 8. The CDR3 protein is CSAGWTGKQETQYF. DNA for the CDR3: TGCAGTGCCGGTTGGACAGGGAAACAAGAGACCCAGTACTTC.

The chain recombines TRBV24-1 with TRBJ1-2; D unclear. Germline V gene data show CDR1 as KGHDR and CDR2 as SFDVKD. V was shortened by 4 bases and J by 5 bases, with 10 bases between the two germline ends. This CDR3 region has 13 residues. The CDR3 protein is CATSEPGEYGYTF. The CDR3 DNA reads TGTGCCACCAGTGAACCAGGCGAGTATGGCTACACCTTC.

The chain uses TRBV6-1 and TRBJ2-5; D remains unclear. V dropped 6 bases and J dropped 5 bases, with 13 bases sitting between them. This CDR3 has 13 residues. CDR1 and CDR2 from the germline V gene are MNHNS and SASEGT. The CDR3 DNA is TGTGCCAGCAGCCGCGAGCAGAGGGAGACCCAGTACTTC. Translating gives CASSREQRETQYF.

The J gene is TRBJ1-3, the V gene TRBV28; D is unclear. CDR3 length: 14 residues. Looked up from germline, CDR1 is MDHEN and CDR2 is SYDVKM. CDR3 sequence: CAEEGPSPGNTIYF. CDR3 DNA: TGTGCGGAGGAGGGTCCGTCCCCTGGAAACACCATATATTTT.

Details on this clonotype: At one boundary the junction diverges from the germline segment, which might be a read error. This chain uses TRBV4-2 with TRBJ1-6, with TRBD1 matching over 8 bases. This CDR3 region has 14 residues. The germline V gene encodes CDR1 LGHNA and CDR2 YNFKEQ. The CDR3 loop reads CASTRGTGDTPLHF. CDR3 bases: TGTGCCAGCACCCGAGGGACAGGAGATACACCCCTCCACTTC.

The chain has TRBV7-9 and TRBJ2-3; TRBD2 matches at 8 bases. CDR3 length: 16 residues. CDR1 is SEHNR and CDR2 is FQNEAQ in the germline V gene (reference sequence). Trimming removed 4 bases from V and 2 bases from J; junction bases left unmatched: 8. This chain's CDR3 is CASSSKQRGITDTQYF. CDR3 bases: TGTGCCAGCAGCTCGAAACAGCGGGGGATCACAGATACGCAGTATTTT.

The sample holds a few counts of this clonotype. The rearrangement uses TRBV12-3 or TRBV12-4 and TRBJ2-1; 7 bases match TRBD2. CDR3 length: 16 amino acids. V was clipped by 4 bases and J by 8 bases; unmatched bases: 14. The DNA of the CDR3 is TGTGCCAGCAGTTCCCTGACTAGCCAAGTCTGGCATGAGCAGTTCTTC. Its protein product is CASSSLTSQVWHEQFF.

The chain employs TRBV5-1 and TRBJ1-1; D gene ambiguous. V was clipped by 9 bases and J by 3 bases, with 12 bases between them. This CDR3 is built from 12 residues. CDR1 is SGHRS and CDR2 is YFSETQ in the germline V gene. Here the CDR3 reads CATSYGDTEAFF. DNA for the CDR3: TGCGCCACCTCATACGGGGACACTGAAGCTTTCTTT.

The chain couples TRBV9 to TRBJ2-7; D may match TRBD1 or TRBD2 (5 bases each). The V and J ends lost 3 bases and 7 bases respectively, with 17 bases between them. Looked up from germline, CDR1 is SGDLS and CDR2 is YYNGEE. The CDR3 runs 14 residues. The CDR3: CASSGTGASREQYF. In nucleotides, the CDR3 is TGTGCCAGCAGCGGTACCGGGGCTTCGCGGGAGCAGTACTTC.

The genes are TRBV7-9 and TRBJ2-4; TRBD2 aligns across 8 bases. The J call may be in error: the DNA end matches TRBJ2-7 better. The CDR3 spans 14 residues. Germline CDR1 reads SEHNR; CDR2 reads FQNEAQ (reference sequence). CDR3 region: CASSLGTSFDEQYF. CDR3 sequence (DNA): TGTGCCAGCAGCCTCGGGACTAGTTTCGACGAGCAGTACTTC.

In the case of this clonotype: The junction does not match germline at one end; this may be a read error. The chain combines TRBV7-2 with TRBJ2-5; D possibly corresponds to TRBD2 (6 bases). CDR1 and CDR2 (germline): SGHTA, FQGNSA. This CDR3 has 14 residues. DNA for the CDR3: TGTGCCGGCAGCTCACAGCGGGTTGGAGAGACCCAGTACTTC. Translation: CAGSSQRVGETQYF.

The chain links TRBV12-3 or TRBV12-4 to TRBJ2-1; 8 nucleotides line up with TRBD1. The CDR3 covers 14 residues. V lost 6 bases and J lost 7; bases outside the gene matches: 8. The CDR3 region has the DNA TGTGCCAGCAGCCCCAGGACAGGGCTTAATGAGCAGTTCTTC. Protein product: CASSPRTGLNEQFF.

V usage is TRBV3-1 and J usage is TRBJ2-2; tentative D call: TRBD2 (6 bases). This CDR3 has 15 residues. Trimming took off 10 bases at V and 3 bases at J, with 18 bases between the two ends. Germline CDR1 is LGHDT and CDR2 is YNNKEL (reference sequence). Here the CDR3 reads CATRPGRIYTGELFF. As DNA, the CDR3 is TGTGCCACTCGCCCAGGGAGGATTTACACCGGGGAGCTGTTTTTT. The entire variable domain, with the rest obtained from reference TRBV3-1 and TRBJ2-2, is as follows: DTAVSQTPKYLVTQMGNDKSIKCEQNLGHDTMYWYKQDSKKFLKIMFSYNNKELIINETVPNRFSPKSPDKAHLNLHINSLELGDSAVYFCATRPGRIYTGELFFGEGSRLTVL.

The V gene is TRBV24-1, the J gene TRBJ1-2; D is ambiguous. This CDR3 comprises 13 residues. Germline values: CDR1 KGHDR, CDR2 SFDVKD. Trimming removed 2 bases from V and 7 bases from J, with 10 bases in between. The CDR3 DNA follows: TGTGCCACCAGTGATTCTTCTGGTAGTGGCTACACCTTC. Protein sequence: CATSDSSGSGYTF.

The V call is TRBV12-3 or TRBV12-4, the J call TRBJ2-1, with 9 bases identical to TRBD2. V lost 6 bases and J lost 7; bases outside the gene matches: 7. The CDR3 is 14 amino acids. As DNA, the CDR3 is TGTGCCAGCAGCCTCCGCGGGGGGGCAAATGAGCAGTTCTTC. This gives the protein CASSLRGGANEQFF.

For the CDR3, the DNA is TGCAGCGTTGAGCCTATCTCCTACAATGAGCAGTTCTTC. As protein: CSVEPISYNEQFF. This sequence joins TRBV29-1 and TRBJ2-1; no definite D call. V shed 3 bases and J shed 0 bases, with 6 bases lying between them. This CDR3 spans 13 amino acids. Germline CDR1 reads SQVTM; CDR2 reads ANQGSEA.

The V gene is TRBV29-1, the J gene TRBJ1-2; 11 bases are shared with TRBD1. J gave up 4 bases and V 3 bases, and 10 bases lay outside the gene matches. CDR3 length equals 16 residues. Germline V lookup: CDR1 SQVTM, CDR2 ANQGSEA. CDR3 in amino acids: CSVERGQGDAFYGYTF. In nucleotides, the CDR3 is TGCAGCGTTGAGCGGGGACAGGGGGACGCCTTCTATGGCTACACCTTC.

V usage is TRBV5-1 and J usage is TRBJ1-1; no clear D gene. CDR3 length equals 15 residues. Germline CDR1 reads SGHRS; CDR2 reads YFSETQ. V lost 0 bases and J 5 bases, leaving 14 bases between the germline ends. The CDR3 loop is CASSLVGAEGTEAFF. The CDR3 DNA reads as TGCGCCAGCAGCTTGGTAGGAGCTGAAGGAACTGAAGCTTTCTTT.

The chain recombines TRBV11-3 with TRBJ2-2; perhaps TRBD1 as D (6 bases). In germline, CDR1 is SGHNT, CDR2 YENEEA. V lost 5 bases and J 3 bases, leaving 16 bases between the germline ends. This CDR3 is 16 amino acids long. The CDR3, as DNA: TGTGCCAGCAGCCCAGGGGCGGGTCGGGACACCGGGGAGCTGTTTTTT. Encoded protein: CASSPGAGRDTGELFF.